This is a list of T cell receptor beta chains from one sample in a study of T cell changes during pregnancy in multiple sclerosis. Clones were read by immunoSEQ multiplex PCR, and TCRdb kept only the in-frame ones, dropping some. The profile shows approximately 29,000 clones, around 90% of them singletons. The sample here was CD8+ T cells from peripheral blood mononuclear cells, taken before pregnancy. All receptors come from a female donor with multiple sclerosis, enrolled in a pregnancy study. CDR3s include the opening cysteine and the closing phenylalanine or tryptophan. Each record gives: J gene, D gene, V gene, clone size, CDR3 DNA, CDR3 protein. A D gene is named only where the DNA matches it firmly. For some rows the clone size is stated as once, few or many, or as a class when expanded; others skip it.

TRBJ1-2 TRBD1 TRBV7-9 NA TGTGCCAGCAGCTTGGGGACAGGGGGCATCTATGGCTACACCTTC CASSLGTGGIYGYTF
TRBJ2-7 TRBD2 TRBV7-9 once TGTGCCAGCAGCCCGGAATCCCCGACTAGCGGGAGCTCCTACGAGCAGTACTTC CASSPESPTSGSSYEQYF
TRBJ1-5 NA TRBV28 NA TGTGCCAGCAGTCACATCATATGGCCCCAGCATTTT CASSHIIWPQHF
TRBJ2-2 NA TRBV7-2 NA TGTGCCAGCAGCTTAGTTTACGGCGGGGAGCTGTTTTTT CASSLVYGGELFF
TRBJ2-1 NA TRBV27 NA TGTGCCAGCAGTTCCCTCGTGGGGCGAGATGAGCAGTTCTTC CASSSLVGRDEQFF
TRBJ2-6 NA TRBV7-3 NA TGTGCCAGCAGTTTGTTCCCTTCTGGGGCCAACGTCCTGACTTTC CASSLFPSGANVLTF
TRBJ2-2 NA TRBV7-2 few TGCCCCCTGCAGGGACTGTCCACCGGGGAGCTGTTTTTT CPLQGLSTGELFF
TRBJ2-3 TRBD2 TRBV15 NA TGTGCCACCAGCAGAGATCGGGCTAGCGGTAGATATAGCACAGATACGCAGTATTTT CATSRDRASGRYSTDTQYF
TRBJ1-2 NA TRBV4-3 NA TGCGCCAGCAGCCAAGGAAGGACAGATTATTACTATGGCTACACCTTC CASSQGRTDYYYGYTF
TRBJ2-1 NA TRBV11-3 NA TGTGCCAGCAGCCCCCGCCCCCCGGATGAGCAGTTCTTC CASSPRPPDEQFF
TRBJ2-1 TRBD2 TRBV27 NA TGTGCCAGCAGTTGGGCGGGAGGTTCCTACAATGAGCAGTTCTTC CASSWAGGSYNEQFF
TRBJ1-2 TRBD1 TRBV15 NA TGTGCCACCAGTCAGGACAGGTCCGGGGGCTACACCTTC CATSQDRSGGYTF
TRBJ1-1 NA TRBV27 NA TGTGCCAGCAGTTCTGTTGGGAGCCCGAACACTGAAGCTTTCTTT CASSSVGSPNTEAFF
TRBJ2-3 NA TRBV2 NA TGTGCCAGCAGCTTACAGGACCGCAGCACAGATACGCAGTATTTT CASSLQDRSTDTQYF
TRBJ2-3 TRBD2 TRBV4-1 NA TGCGCCAGCAGCCAAGATAAACTAGCGGCTGGCACAGATACGCAGTATTTT CASSQDKLAAGTDTQYF
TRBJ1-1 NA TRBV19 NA TGTGCCAGTAGTATGGGGGCCTGGGGCGGCACTGAAGCTTTCTTT CASSMGAWGGTEAFF
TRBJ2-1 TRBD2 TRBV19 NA TGTGCCAGTAGTATCGCGGGAGGGCTCTACAATGAGCAGTTCTTC CASSIAGGLYNEQFF
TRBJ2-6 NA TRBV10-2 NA TGCGCCAGCAGTGATGGGGCCTCTGGGGCCAACGTCCTGACTTTC CASSDGASGANVLTF